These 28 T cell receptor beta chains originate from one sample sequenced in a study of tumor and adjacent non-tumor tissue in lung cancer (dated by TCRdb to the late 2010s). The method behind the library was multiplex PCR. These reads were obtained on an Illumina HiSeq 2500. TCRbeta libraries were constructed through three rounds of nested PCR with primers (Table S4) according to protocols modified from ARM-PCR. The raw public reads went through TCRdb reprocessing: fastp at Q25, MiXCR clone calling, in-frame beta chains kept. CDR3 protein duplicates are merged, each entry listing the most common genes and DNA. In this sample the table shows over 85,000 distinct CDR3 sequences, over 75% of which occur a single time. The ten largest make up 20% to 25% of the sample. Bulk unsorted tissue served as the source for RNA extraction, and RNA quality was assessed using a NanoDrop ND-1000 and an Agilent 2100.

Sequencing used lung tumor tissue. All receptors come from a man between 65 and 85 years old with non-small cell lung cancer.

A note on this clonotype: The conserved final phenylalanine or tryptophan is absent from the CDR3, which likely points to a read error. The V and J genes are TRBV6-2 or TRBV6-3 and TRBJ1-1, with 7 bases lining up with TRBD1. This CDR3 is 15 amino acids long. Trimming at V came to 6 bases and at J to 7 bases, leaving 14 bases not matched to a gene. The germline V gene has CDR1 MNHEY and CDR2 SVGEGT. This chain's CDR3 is CASSSSTGARSEAFL. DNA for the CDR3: TGTGCCAGCAGCTCTAGTACAGGGGCCAGGAGTGAAGCTTTCTTG.

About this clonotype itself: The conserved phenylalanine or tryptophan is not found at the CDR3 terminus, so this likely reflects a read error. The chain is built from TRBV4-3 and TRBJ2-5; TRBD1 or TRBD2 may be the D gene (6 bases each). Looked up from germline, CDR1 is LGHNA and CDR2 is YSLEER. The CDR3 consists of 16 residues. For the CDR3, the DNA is TGCACCAGCAGCCAAGCCGGAGGGGTGGGACAAGAGGCCCAGTACTTA. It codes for CTSSQAGGVGQEAQYL.

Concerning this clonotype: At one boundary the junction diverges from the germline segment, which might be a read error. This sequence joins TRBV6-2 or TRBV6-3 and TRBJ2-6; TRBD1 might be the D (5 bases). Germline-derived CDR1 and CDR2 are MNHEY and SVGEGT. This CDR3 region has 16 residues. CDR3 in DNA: TGTGCCAGCAGTTACGATGAGGTCTCTGGGGCCAACATCCTGACTTTC. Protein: CASSYDEVSGANILTF.

In DNA form, the CDR3 reads TGTGCTAGTGGTATGGGGGCGAGGGAGACCCAGTACTTC. Translating it yields CASGMGARETQYF. This rearrangement joins TRBV12-5 to TRBJ2-5; the D gene is possibly TRBD1 (6 bases). With 5 bases removed from V and 5 bases from J, the gap between germline ends came to 12 bases. Per germline, CDR1 LGHNT and CDR2 FRNRAP. The CDR3 covers 13 residues.

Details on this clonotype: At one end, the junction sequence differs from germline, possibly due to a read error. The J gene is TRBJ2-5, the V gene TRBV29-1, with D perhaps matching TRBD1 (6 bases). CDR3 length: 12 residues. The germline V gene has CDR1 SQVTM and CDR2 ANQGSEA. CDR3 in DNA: TGCCGCGTTGCGACAGGTTCCCAGACCCAGTACTTC. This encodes CRVATGSQTQYF.

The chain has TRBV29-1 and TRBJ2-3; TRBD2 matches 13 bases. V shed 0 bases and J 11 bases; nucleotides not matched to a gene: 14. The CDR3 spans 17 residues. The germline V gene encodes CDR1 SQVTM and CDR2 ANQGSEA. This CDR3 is CSVEDQGTSGIGGMQYF. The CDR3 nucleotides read TGCAGCGTTGAAGATCAAGGGACTAGCGGGATAGGAGGTATGCAGTATTTT.

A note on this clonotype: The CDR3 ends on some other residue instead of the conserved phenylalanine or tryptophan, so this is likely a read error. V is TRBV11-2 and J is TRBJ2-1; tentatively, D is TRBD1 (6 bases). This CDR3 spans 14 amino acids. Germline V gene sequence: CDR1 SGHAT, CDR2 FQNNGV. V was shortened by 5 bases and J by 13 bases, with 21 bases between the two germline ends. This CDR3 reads CASSHGQIYNKQFL. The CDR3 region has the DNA TGTGCCAGCAGCCATGGACAGATTTACAATAAACAGTTCTTG.

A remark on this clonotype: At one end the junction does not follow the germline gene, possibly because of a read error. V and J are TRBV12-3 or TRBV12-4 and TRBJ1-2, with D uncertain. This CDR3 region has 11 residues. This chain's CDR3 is CASSSDDGYTF. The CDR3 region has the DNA TGCGCCAGCAGTTCAGATGATGGCTACACCTTC.

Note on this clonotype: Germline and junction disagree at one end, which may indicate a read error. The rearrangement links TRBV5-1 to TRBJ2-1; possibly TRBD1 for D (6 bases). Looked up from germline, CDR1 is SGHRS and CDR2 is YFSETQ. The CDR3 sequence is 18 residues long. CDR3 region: CASSSTRGQLISYNVQFF. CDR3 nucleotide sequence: TGCGCCAGCAGCTCAACCCGAGGACAGTTGATCTCCTACAATGTGCAGTTCTTC.

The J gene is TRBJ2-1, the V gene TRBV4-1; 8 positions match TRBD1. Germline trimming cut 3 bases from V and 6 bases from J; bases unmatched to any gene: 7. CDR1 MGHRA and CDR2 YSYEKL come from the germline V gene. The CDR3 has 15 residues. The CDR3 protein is CASSQTQGVLNEQFF. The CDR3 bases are TGCGCCAGCAGCCAGACACAGGGGGTCCTCAATGAGCAGTTCTTC.

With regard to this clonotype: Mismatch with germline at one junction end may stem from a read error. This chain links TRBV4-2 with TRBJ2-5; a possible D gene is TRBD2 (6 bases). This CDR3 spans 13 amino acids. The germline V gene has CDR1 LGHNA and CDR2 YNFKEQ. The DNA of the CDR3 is TGTACCAGCAGCGTGCGATGGGGGGAAACCCAGTACTTC. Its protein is CTSSVRWGETQYF.

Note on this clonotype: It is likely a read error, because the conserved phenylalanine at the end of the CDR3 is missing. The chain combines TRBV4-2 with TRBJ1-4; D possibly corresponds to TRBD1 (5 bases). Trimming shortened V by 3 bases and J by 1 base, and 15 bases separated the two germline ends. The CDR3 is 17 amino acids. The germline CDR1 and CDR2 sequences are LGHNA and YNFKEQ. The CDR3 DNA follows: TGTGCCAGCAGCCAGGTACCGTTGGGGGTAACTAATGAAAAACTGTTTTAT. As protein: CASSQVPLGVTNEKLFY.

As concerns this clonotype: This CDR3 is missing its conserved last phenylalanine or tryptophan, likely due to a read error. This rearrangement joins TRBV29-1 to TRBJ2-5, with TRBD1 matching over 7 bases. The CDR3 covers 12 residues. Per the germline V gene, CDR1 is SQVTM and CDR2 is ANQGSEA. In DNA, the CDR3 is TGCAGCATTGAGGCAGGGGGAGAGACTCAGTACTCC. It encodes CSIEAGGETQYS.

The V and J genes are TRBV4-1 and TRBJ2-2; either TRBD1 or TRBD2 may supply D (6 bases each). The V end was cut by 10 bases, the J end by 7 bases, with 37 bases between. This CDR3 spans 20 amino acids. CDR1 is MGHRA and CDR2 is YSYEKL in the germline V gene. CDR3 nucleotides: TGCGCCAACAGAGCAAGAGGGCCTAGTGGGGGGCCGCGGGGAATCGGGGAGCTGTTTTTT. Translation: CANRARGPSGGPRGIGELFF.

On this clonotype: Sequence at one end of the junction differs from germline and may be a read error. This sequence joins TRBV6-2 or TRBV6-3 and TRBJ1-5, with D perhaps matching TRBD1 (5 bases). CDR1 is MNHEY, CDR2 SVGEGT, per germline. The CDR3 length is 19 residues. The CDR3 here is CDSSYLIGGTRASNQPQHF. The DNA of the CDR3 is TGTGACAGCAGTTACTTGATTGGGGGTACAAGAGCGAGCAATCAGCCCCAGCATTTT.

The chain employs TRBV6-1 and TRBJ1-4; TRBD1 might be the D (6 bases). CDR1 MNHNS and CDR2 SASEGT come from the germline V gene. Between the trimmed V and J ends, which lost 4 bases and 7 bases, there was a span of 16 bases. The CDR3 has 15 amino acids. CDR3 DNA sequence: TGTGCCAGCAGTGTTTCGGCAGGGGCTAGTGAAAAACTGTTTTTT. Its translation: CASSVSAGASEKLFF.

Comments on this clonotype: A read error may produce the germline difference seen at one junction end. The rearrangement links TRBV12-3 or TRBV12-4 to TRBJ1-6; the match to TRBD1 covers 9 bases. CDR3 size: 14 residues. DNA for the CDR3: TGTGCCAGCAGCCTGGGACAGGGTAATTCACCTCTCCACTTT. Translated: CASSLGQGNSPLHF.

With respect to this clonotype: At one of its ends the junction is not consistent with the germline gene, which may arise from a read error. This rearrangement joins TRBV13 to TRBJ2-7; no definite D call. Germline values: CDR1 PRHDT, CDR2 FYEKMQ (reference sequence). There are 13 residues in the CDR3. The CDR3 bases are TGTGCCAGCAGCTCATCCACGGTGGACGAGCAGTGCTTC. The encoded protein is CASSSSTVDEQCF.

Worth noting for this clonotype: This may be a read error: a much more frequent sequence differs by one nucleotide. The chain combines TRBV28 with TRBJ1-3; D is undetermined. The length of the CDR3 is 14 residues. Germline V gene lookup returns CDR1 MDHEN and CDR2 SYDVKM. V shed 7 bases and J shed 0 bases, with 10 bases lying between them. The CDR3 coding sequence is TGTGCCAGCACTCGACTGAGCTCTGGAAACACCATATATTTT. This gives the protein CASTRLSSGNTIYF.

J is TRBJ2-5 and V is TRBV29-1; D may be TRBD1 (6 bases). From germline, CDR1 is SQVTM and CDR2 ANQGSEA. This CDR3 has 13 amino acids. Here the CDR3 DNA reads TGCAGAGTGGCCGACAGGTTCCGAGAAACCCAGTACTTC. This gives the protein CRVADRFRETQYF.

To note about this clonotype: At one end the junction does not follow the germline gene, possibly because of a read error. The CDR3 sequence: CASSENSVTNTEALF. DNA for the CDR3: TGTGCCAGCAGTGAAAACAGCGTGACGAACACTGAAGCTTTATTT. The V and J genes are TRBV6-1 and TRBJ1-1; D ambiguous. This CDR3 region has 15 residues. Germline V gives CDR1 MNHNS, CDR2 SASEGT.

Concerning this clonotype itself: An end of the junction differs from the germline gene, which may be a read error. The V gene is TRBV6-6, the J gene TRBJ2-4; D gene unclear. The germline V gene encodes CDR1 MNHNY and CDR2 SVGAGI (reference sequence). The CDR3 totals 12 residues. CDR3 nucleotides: TGTGCCAGCAGAGTGACAAAAAACAATCAGTACTTC. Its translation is CASRVTKNNQYF.

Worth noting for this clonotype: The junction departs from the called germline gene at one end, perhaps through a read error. The CDR3 DNA sequence: TGCGCCATCAGCCAAGTGAGGGGAATCAATGACTACACCTTC. Protein: CAISQVRGINDYTF. The chain recombines TRBV4-1 with TRBJ1-2, with D possibly being TRBD1 (5 bases). In germline, CDR1 is MGHRA, CDR2 YSYEKL. There are 14 residues in the CDR3.

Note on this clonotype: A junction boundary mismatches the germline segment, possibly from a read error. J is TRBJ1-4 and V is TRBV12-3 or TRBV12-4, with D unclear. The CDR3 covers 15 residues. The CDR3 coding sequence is TGTGGCAGCAGCGGATCAGTGTTGACTAATGAAAAACTGTTTTTT. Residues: CGSSGSVLTNEKLFF.

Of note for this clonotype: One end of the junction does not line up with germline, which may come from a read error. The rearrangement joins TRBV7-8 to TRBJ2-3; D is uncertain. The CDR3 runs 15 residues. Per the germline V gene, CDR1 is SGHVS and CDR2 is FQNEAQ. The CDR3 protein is CASSPLDILTDTRYF. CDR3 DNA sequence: TGTGCCAGCAGCCCCTTAGATATTCTCACAGATACGCGGTATTTT.

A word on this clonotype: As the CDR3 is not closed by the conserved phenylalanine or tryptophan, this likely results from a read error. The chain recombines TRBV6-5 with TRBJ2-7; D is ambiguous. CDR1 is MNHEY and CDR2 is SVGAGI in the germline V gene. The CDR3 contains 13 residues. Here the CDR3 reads CASRKYSSYQQYI. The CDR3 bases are TGTGCCAGCAGAAAGTACAGCTCCTACCAGCAGTACATC.

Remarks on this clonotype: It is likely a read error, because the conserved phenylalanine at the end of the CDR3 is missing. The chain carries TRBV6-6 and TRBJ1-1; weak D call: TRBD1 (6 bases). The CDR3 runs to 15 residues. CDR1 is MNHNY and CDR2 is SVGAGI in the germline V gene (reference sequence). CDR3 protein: CASSLSGGQNTVAFS. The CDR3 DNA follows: TGTGCCAGCAGCCTAAGTGGGGGGCAGAACACTGTAGCTTTCTCT.

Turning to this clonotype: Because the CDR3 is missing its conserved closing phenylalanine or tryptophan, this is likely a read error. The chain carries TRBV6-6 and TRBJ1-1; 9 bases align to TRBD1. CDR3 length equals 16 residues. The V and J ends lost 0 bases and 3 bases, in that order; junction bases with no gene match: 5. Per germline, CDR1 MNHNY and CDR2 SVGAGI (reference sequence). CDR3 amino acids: CASSYSSGQGDTEAFL. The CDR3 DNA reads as TGTGCCAGCAGTTACTCATCGGGACAGGGAGACACTGAAGCTTTCTTA.